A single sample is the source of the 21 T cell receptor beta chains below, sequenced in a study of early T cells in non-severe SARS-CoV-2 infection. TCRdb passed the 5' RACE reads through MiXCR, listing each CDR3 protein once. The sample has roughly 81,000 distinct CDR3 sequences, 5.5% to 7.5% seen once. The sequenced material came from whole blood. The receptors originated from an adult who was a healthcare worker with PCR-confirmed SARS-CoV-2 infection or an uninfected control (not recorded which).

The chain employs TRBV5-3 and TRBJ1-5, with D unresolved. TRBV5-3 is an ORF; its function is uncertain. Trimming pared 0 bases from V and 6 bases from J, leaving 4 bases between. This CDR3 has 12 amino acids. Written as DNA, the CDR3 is TGTGCCAGAAGCTTGGGGCTTCAGCCCCAGCATTTT. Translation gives CARSLGLQPQHF.

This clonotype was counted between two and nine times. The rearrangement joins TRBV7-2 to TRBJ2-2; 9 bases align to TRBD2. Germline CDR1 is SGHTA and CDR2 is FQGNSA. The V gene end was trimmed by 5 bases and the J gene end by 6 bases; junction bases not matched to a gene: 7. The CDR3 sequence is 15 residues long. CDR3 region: CASSPSAGGAGELFF. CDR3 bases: TGTGCCAGCAGCCCCTCAGCGGGAGGAGCCGGGGAGCTGTTTTTT.

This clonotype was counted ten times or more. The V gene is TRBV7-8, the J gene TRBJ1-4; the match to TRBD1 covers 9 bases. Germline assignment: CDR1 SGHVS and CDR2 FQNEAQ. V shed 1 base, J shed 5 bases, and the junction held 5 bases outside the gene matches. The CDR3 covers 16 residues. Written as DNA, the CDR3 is TGTGCCAGCAGCTTAGAAGCGGGACAGGGAAATGAAAAACTGTTTTTT. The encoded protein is CASSLEAGQGNEKLFF.

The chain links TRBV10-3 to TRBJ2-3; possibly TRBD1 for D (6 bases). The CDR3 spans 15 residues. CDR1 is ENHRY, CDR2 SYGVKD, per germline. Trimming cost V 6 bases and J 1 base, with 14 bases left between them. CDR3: CAISNPGQGTDTQYF. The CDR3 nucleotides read TGTGCCATCAGCAATCCGGGACAAGGCACAGATACGCAGTATTTT.

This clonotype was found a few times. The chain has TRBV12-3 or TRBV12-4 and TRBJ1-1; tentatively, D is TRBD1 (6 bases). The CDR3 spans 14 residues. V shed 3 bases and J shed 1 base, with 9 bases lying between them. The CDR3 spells CASSFTGSNTEAFF. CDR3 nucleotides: TGTGCCAGCAGTTTTACAGGGTCGAACACTGAAGCTTTCTTT.

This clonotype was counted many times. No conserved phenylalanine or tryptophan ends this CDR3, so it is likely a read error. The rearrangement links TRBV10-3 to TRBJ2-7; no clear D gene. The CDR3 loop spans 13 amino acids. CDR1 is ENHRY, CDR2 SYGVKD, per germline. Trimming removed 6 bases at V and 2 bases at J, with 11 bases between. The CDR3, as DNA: TGTGCCATCAGGATGGACGGAACCTACGAGCAGTACCTC. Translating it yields CAIRMDGTYEQYL.

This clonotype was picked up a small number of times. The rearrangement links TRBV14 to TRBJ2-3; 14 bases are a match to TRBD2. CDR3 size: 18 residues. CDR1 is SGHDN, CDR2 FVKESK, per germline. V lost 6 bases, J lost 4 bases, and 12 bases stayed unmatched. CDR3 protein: CASSLRGTSGSIPDTQYF. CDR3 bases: TGTGCCAGCAGTCTACGAGGGACTAGCGGGAGTATCCCAGATACGCAGTATTTT.

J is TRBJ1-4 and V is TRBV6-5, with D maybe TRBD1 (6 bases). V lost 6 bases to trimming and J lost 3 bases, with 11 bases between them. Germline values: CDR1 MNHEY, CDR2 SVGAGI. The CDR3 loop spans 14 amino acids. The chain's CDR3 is CASRRTASNEKLFF. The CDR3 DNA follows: TGTGCCAGCAGGCGGACAGCCTCTAATGAAAAACTGTTTTTT.

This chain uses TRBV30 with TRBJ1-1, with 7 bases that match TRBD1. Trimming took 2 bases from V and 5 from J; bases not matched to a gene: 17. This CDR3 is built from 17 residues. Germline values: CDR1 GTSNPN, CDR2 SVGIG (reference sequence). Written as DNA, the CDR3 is TGTGCCTGGAGTTCAGGCAGGGGGACCAGAGTAAGGACTGAAGCTTTCTTT. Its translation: CAWSSGRGTRVRTEAFF. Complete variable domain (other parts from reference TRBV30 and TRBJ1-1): SQTIHQWPATLVQPVGSPLSLECTVEGTSNPNLYWYRQAAGRGLQLLFYSVGIGQISSEVPQNLSASRPQDRQFILSSKKLLLSDSGFYLCAWSSGRGTRVRTEAFFGQGTRLTVV.

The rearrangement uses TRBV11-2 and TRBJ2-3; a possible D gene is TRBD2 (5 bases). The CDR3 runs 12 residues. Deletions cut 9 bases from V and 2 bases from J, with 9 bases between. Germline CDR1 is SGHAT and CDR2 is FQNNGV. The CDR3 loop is CASGLYTDTQYF. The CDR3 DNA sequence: TGTGCCAGTGGACTGTACACAGATACGCAGTATTTT. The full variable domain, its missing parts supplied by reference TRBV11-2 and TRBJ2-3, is EAGVAQSPRYKIIEKRQSVAFWCNPISGHATLYWYQQILGQGPKLLIQFQNNGVVDDSQLPKDRFSAERLKGVDSTLKIQPAKLEDSAVYLCASGLYTDTQYFGPGTRLTVL.

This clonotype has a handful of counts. The CDR3 DNA reads as TGTGCCAGTAGTAAGCAGGCGGAGACCCAGTACTTC. It is translated as CASSKQAETQYF. The gene calls are TRBV19 and TRBJ2-5; D gene uncertain. V was shortened by 4 bases and J by 5 bases, with 8 bases between the two germline ends. CDR1 is LNHDA, CDR2 SQIVND, per germline (reference sequence). The CDR3 sequence is 12 residues long. The variable domain in full, completed from reference TRBV19 and TRBJ2-5, reads DGGITQSPKYLFRKEGQNVTLSCEQNLNHDAMYWYRQDPGQGLRLIYYSQIVNDFQKGDIAEGYSVSREKKESFPLTVTSAQKNPTAFYLCASSKQAETQYFGPGTRLLVL.

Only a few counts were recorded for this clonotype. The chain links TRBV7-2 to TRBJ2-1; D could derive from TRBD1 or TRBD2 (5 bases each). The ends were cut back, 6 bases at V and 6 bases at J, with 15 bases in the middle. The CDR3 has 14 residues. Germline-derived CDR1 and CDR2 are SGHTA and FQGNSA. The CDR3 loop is CASRLDSSVNEQFF. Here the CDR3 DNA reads TGTGCCAGCAGACTCGACAGTAGCGTCAATGAGCAGTTCTTC. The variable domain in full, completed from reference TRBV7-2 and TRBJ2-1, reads GAGVSQSPSNKVTEKGKDVELRCDPISGHTALYWYRQSLGQGLEFLIYFQGNSAPDKSGLPSDRFSAERTGGSVSTLTIQRTQQEDSAVYLCASRLDSSVNEQFFGPGTRLTVL.

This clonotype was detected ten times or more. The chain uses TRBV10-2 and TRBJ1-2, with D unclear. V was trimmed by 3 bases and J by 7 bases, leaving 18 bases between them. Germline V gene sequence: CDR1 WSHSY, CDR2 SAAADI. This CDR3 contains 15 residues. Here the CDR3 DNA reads TGCGCCAGCAGTGATTGGGCTCAAGAAACGGGTGGCTACACCTTC. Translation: CASSDWAQETGGYTF.

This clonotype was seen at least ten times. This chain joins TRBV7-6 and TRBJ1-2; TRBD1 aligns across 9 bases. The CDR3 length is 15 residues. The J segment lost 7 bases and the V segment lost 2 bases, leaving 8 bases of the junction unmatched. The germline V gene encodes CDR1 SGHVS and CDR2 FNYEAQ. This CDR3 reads CASSLRGQGDFGYTF. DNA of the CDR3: TGTGCCAGCAGCTTACGGGGACAGGGAGATTTTGGCTACACCTTC. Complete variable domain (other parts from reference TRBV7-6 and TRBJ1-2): GAGVSQSPRYKVTKRGQDVALRCDPISGHVSLYWYRQALGQGPEFLTYFNYEAQQDKSGLPNDRFSAERPEGSISTLTIQRTEQRDSAMYRCASSLRGQGDFGYTFGSGTRLTVV.

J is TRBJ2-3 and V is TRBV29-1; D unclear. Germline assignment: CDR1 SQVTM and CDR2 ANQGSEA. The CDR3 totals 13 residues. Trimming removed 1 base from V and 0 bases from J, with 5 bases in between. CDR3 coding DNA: TGCAGCGTTGAAGGGGATAGCACAGATACGCAGTATTTT. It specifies CSVEGDSTDTQYF.

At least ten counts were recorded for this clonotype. This chain's CDR3 is CASRQAGARTGELFF. CDR3 in DNA: TGTGCCAGCAGGCAGGCGGGTGCTAGGACCGGGGAGCTGTTTTTT. The chain links TRBV12-3 or TRBV12-4 to TRBJ2-2, with D possibly matching TRBD2 (5 bases). This CDR3 has 15 residues. V was trimmed by 6 bases and J by 5 bases, leaving 16 bases between them.

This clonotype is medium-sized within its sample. DNA for the CDR3: TGTGCCAGCAGCTTAGGACACGACCAAGAGACCCAGTACTTC. This translates into CASSLGHDQETQYF. The V and J genes are TRBV7-8 and TRBJ2-5, with D uncertain. The V gene's germline CDR1 is SGHVS and CDR2 FQNEAQ. Trimming removed 1 base at V and 0 bases at J, with 6 bases between. The CDR3 length is 14 residues.

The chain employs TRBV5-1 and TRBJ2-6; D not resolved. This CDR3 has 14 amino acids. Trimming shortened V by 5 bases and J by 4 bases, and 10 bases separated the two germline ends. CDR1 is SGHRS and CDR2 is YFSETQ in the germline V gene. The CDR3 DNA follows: TGCGCCAGCAGAGCCCAGGCCGGGGCCAACGTCCTGACTTTC. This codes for CASRAQAGANVLTF. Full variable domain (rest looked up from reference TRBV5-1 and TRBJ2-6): KAGVTQTPRYLIKTRGQQVTLSCSPISGHRSVSWYQQTPGQGLQFLFEYFSETQRNKGNFPGRFSGRQFSNSRSEMNVSTLELGDSALYLCASRAQAGANVLTFGAGSRLTVL.

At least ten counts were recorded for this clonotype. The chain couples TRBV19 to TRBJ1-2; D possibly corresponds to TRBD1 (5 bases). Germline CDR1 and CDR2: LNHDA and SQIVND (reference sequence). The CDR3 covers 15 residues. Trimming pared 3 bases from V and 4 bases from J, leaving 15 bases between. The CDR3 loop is CASSIGVRDVYGYTF. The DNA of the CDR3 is TGTGCCAGTAGTATTGGGGTCAGGGACGTCTATGGCTACACCTTC.

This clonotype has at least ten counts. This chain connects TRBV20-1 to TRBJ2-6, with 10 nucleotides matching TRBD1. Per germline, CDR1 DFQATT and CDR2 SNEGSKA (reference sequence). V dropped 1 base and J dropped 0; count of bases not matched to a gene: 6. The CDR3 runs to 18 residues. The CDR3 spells CSARGRGDRGSGANVLTF. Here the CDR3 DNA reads TGCAGTGCTAGAGGGCGTGGGGACAGGGGCTCTGGGGCCAACGTCCTGACTTTC.

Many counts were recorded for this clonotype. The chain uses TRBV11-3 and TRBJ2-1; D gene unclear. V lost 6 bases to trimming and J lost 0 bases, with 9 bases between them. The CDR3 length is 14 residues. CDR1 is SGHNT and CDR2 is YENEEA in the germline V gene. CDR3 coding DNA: TGTGCCAGCAGAAAAAGTCTCTCCTACAATGAGCAGTTCTTC. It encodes CASRKSLSYNEQFF.